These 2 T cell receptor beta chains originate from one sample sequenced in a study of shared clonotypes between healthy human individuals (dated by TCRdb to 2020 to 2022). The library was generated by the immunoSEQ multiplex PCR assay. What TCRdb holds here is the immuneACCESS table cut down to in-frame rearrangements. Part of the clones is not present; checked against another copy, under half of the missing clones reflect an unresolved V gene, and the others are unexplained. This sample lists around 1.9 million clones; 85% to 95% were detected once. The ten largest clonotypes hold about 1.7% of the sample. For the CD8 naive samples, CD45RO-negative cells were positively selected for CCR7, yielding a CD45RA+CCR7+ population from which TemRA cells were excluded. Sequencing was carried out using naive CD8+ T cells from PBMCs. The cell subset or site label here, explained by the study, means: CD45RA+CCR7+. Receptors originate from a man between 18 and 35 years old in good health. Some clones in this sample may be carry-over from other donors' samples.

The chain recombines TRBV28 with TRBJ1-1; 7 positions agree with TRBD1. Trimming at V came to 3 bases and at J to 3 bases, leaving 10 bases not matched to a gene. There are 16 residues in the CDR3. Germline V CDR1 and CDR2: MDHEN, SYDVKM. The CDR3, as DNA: TGTGCCAGCAGTTTTGGCGTTGGCAGGGGGGACACTGAAGCTTTCTTT. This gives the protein CASSFGVGRGDTEAFF.

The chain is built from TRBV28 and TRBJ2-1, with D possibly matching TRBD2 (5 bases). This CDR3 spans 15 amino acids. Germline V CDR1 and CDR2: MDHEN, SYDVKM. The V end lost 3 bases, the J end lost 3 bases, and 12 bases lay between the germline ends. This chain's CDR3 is CASSFGEFVYNEQFF. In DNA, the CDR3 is TGTGCCAGCAGTTTTGGGGAGTTCGTCTACAATGAGCAGTTCTTC. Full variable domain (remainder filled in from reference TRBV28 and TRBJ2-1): DVKVTQSSRYLVKRTGEKVFLECVQDMDHENMFWYRQDPGLGLRLIYFSYDVKMKEKGDIPEGYSVSREKKERFSLILESASTNQTSMYLCASSFGEFVYNEQFFGPGTRLTVL.